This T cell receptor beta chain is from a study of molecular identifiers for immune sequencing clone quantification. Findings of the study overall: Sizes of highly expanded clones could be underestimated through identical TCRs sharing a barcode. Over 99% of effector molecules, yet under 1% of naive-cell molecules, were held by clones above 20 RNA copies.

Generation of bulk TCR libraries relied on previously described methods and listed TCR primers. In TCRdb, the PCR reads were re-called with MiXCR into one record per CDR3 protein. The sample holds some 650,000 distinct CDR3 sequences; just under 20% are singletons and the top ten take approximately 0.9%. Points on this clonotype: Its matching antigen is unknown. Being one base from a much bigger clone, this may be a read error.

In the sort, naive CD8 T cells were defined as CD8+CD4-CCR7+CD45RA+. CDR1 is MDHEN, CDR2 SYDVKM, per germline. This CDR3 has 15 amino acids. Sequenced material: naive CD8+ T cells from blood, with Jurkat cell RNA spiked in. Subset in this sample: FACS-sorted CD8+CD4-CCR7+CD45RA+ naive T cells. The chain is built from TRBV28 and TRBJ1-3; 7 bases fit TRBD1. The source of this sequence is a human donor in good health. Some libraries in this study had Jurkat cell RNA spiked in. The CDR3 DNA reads TGTGCCACCAGAGAACAGGGGTGGTCTGGAAACACCATACATTTT. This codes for CATREQGWSGNTIHF.